This is a list of T cell receptor beta chains from one sample in a study of OX40 agonist ivuxolimab in advanced cancers. TCRdb keeps only in-frame clones here, not all; method: immunoSEQ multiplex PCR. In the table there are approximately 45,000 clones, around four fifths of which are singletons. The source was CD4+ or CD8+ T cells sorted from blood, collected in a trial of the OX40 agonist ivuxolimab. These receptors all come from an adult with an advanced solid tumor such as melanoma, head and neck, liver or kidney cancer. Both conserved end residues are trimmed from each CDR3. The size of a clone is reported for some rows only, either as once, few or many, or as a class for expanded clones.

clone_size j_call v_call cdr3_aa
- TRBJ1-4 TRBV7-9 ASSPKGGNEKLF
- TRBJ2-7 TRBV4-1 ASSPTGGGREQY
- TRBJ2-7 TRBV11-2 ASSLGTTGYEQY
- TRBJ2-7 TRBV27 ASSLTGAFSYEQY
- TRBJ1-6 TRBV5-1 ASSLGQGSSYNSPLH
once TRBJ2-3 TRBV5-5 ASSLSTSGSTDTQY
- TRBJ2-7 TRBV7-9 ASSRGLAGDEQY
- TRBJ2-3 TRBV7-3 ASSLRPGTDTQY
- TRBJ2-7 TRBV19 ASSASGTGRNYEQY
- TRBJ2-3 TRBV11-3 ASSFGGGITDTQY
- TRBJ2-3 TRBV9 ASSDQIGGLGDTQY
- TRBJ2-1 TRBV6-5 ASSRPQGHEQF
once TRBJ1-2 TRBV28 ASRSNYGYT
- TRBJ2-2 TRBV2 ASRSEGAGELF
few TRBJ2-5 TRBV7-9 ASSVSTGRETQY
- TRBJ1-6 TRBV7-3 ASSLTGYPNSPLH
- TRBJ1-5 TRBV30 AWQNGRNQPQH
- TRBJ2-7 TRBV19 ASSRAGTQSSYEQY
- TRBJ2-1 TRBV9 ASSATRDNNEQF
- TRBJ1-2 TRBV28 ASSGNGYT
- TRBJ2-3 TRBV6-5 ASSYRGVGSTDTQY
- TRBJ1-2 TRBV19 ASSKGVNYGYT
- TRBJ2-1 TRBV29-1 SVEEDRYNEQF
- TRBJ1-3 TRBV30 AWGQVDGNTIY
- TRBJ2-3 TRBV18 ASSHQSVEDTQY
- TRBJ2-7 TRBV7-8 ASSHTTYEQY
once TRBJ1-6 TRBV7-9 ASSRVNSPLH
- TRBJ2-3 TRBV28 ASSSPLIGTDTQY
- TRBJ1-3 TRBV10-3 AISDRATSGNTIY
- TRBJ2-5 TRBV18 ASSRYGETQY
- TRBJ1-1 TRBV12-5 ASGLVPGQAKAF
- TRBJ1-1 TRBV28 ASSLSGQGAEAF
- TRBJ1-5 TRBV6-6 ASSYSAGKGQPQH
- TRBJ2-5 TRBV2 ASRSELGYQETQY
- TRBJ1-3 TRBV2 ASRIEGNTIY
few TRBJ2-7 TRBV14 ASSQGTGMYEQY
- TRBJ2-1 TRBV6-1 ASGDRAYNEQF
- TRBJ1-3 TRBV5-1 ASSLEGQGNTIY
- TRBJ1-4 TRBV5-6 ASSQVETREKLF
- TRBJ2-2 TRBV5-6 ASSLALRGIVAGELF
- TRBJ2-7 TRBV4-1 ASSQDPTVHYEQY
- TRBJ1-4 TRBV10-3 AISESYEKLF
- TRBJ2-4 TRBV6-1 ASRGGVKNIQY
- TRBJ2-7 TRBV11-3 ASSLDPHEQY
- TRBJ2-2 TRBV25-1 ASSGPRGQGRWTGELF
- TRBJ2-7 TRBV18 ASSPTGLRDYEQY
- TRBJ1-2 TRBV6-4 ASRQDGTSNYGYT
once TRBJ2-3 TRBV5-4 ASSPSGTLADTQY
- TRBJ2-5 TRBV5-4 ASSLNSAGGVGETQY
- TRBJ1-2 TRBV7-9 ASRPKGQGDYGYT
- TRBJ2-3 TRBV4-1 ASSPRDGGTDTQY
- TRBJ2-3 TRBV28 ASRTRDPTSTDTQY
- TRBJ2-4 TRBV18 ASSPPGQGVAKNIQY
- TRBJ1-5 TRBV7-9 ASSSRGGNQPQH
few TRBJ1-3 TRBV6-5 ASTSEGRGNTIY